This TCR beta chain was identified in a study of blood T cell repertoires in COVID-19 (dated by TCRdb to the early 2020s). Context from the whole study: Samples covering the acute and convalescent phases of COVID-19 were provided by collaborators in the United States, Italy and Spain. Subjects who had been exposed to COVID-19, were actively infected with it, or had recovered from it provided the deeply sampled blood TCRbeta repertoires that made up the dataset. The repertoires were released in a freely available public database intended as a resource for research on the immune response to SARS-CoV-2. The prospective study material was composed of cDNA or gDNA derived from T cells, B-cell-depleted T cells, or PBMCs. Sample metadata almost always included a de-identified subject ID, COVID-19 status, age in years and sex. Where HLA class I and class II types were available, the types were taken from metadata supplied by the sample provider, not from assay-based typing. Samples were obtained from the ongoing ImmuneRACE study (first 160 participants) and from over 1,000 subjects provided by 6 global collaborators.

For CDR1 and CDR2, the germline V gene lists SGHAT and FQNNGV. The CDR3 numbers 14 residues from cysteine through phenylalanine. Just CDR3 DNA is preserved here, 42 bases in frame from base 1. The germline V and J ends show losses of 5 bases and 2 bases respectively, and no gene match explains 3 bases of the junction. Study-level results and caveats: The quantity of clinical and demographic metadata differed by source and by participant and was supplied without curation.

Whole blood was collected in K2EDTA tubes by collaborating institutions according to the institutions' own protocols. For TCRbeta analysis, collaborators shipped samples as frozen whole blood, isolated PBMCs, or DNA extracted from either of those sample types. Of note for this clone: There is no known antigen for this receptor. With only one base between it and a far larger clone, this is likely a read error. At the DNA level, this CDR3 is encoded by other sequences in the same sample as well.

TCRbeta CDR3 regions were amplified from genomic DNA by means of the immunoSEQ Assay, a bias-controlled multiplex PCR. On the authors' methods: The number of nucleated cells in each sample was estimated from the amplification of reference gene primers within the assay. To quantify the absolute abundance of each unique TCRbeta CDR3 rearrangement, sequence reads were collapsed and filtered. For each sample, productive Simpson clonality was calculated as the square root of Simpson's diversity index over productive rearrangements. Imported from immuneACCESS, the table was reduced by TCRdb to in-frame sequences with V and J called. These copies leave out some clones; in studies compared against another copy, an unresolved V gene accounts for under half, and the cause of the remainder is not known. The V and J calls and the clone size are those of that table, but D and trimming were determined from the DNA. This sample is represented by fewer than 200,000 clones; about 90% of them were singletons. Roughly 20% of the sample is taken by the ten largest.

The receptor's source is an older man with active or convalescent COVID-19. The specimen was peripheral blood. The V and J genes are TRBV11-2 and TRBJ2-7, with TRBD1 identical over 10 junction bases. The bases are TGTGCCAGCAGCCTGGGACAGGGGACCTACGAGCAGTACTTC. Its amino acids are CASSLGQGTYEQYF.